The T cell receptor (beta chain) described here comes from a study of shared clonotypes between healthy human individuals. This CDR3 is 17 amino acids long. Per the germline V gene, CDR1 is SGHRS and CDR2 is YFSETQ. V was shortened by 0 bases and J by 4 bases, with 19 bases between the two germline ends. The method was immunoSEQ multiplex PCR; TCRdb's version includes in-frame clones alone and lacks a portion of them. The table shows some 2,500,000 clones, with 85% to 95% occurring only once. In the case of this clone: Its antigen is unidentified.

Study observations and caveats: Sampling included only blood; tissue repertoires likely differ. Rarefaction curves obtained for sorted subsets showed sequencing incomplete despite large depth.

Only Caucasian adults living in Nashville, Tennessee made up the donor group. Source material: naive CD4+ T cells from PBMCs. As for subset: CD45RA+ positively selected. This sequence was found in a man between 18 and 35 years old in good health. Some clones in this sample may be carry-over from other donors' samples. J is TRBJ1-1 and V is TRBV5-1; D is unresolved. CDR3 nucleotides: TGCGCCAGCAGCTTGGACAATAACGGGCCGCGGCGCACTGAAGCTTTCTTT. It yields the protein CASSLDNNGPRRTEAFF.